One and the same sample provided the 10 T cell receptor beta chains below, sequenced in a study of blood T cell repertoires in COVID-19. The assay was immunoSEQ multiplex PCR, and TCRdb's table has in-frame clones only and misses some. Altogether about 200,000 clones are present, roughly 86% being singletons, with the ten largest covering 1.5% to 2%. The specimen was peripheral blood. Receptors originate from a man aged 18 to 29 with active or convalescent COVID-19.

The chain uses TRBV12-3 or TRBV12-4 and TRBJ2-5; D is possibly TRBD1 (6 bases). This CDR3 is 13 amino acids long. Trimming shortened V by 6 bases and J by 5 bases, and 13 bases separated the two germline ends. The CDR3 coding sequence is TGTGCCAGCAGGGAAGGGGACACGGAGACCCAGTACTTC. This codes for CASREGDTETQYF.

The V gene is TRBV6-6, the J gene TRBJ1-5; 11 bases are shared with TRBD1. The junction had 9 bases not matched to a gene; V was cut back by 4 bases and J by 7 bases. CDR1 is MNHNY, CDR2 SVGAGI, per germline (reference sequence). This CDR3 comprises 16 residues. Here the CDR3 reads CASSFGQGASGQPQHF. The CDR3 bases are TGTGCCAGCAGTTTCGGACAGGGGGCATCCGGCCAGCCCCAGCATTTT.

Written as DNA, the CDR3 is TGTGCCATCAGTGAACACAGTAACTATGGCTACACCTTC. This translates into CAISEHSNYGYTF. The rearrangement joins TRBV10-3 to TRBJ1-2; no clear D. Germline-derived CDR1 and CDR2 are ENHRY and SYGVKD. The V and J ends lost 3 bases and 1 base respectively, with 6 bases between them. The CDR3 is made up of 13 amino acids.

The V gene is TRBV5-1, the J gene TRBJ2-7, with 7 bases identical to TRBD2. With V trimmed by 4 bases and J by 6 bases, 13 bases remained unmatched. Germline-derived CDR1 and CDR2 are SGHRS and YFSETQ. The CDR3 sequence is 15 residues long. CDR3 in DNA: TGCGCCAGCAGCGGGGGAGGGCAGGGAAGCGGCGAGCAGTACTTC. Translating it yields CASSGGGQGSGEQYF.

The CDR3 reads CASRIGQNYEQYF. In DNA, the CDR3 is TGTGCCAGCAGAATTGGACAGAACTACGAGCAGTACTTC. The chain is built from TRBV6-6 and TRBJ2-7, with a weak D call TRBD1 (6 bases). This CDR3 is 13 amino acids long. V was cut by 6 bases and J by 3 bases, with 12 bases left in between. The germline V gene encodes CDR1 MNHNY and CDR2 SVGAGI (reference sequence).

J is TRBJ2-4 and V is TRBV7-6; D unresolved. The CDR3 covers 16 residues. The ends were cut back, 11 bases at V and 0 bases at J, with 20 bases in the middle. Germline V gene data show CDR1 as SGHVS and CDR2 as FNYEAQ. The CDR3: CAASWMNRLAKNIQYF. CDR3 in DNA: TGTGCCGCCTCGTGGATGAACCGACTAGCCAAAAACATTCAGTACTTC. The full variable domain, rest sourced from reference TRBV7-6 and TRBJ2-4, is GAGVSQSPRYKVTKRGQDVALRCDPISGHVSLYWYRQALGQGPEFLTYFNYEAQQDKSGLPNDRFSAERPEGSISTLTIQRTEQRDSAMYRCAASWMNRLAKNIQYFGAGTRLSVL.

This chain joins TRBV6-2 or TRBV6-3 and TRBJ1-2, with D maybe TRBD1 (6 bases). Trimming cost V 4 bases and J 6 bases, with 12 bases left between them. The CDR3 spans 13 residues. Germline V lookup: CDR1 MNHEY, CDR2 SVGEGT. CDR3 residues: CASSFRGAHGYTF. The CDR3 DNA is TGTGCCAGCAGTTTCCGGGGGGCCCATGGCTACACCTTC.

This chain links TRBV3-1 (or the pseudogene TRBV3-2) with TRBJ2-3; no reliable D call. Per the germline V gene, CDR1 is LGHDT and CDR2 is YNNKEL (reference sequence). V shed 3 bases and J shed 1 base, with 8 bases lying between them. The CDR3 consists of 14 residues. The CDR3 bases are TGTGCCAGCAGCCAGTTCCGGGGCACAGATACGCAGTATTTT. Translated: CASSQFRGTDTQYF.

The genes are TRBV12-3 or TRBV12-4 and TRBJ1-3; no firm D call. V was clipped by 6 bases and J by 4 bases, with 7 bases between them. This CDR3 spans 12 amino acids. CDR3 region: CASSPQGNTIYF. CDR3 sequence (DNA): TGTGCCAGCAGCCCACAGGGAAACACCATATATTTT.

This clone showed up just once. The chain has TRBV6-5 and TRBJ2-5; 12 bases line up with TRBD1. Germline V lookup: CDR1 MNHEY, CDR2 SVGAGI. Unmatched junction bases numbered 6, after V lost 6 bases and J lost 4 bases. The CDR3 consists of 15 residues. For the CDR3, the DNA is TGTGCCAGCAGGGCCGGGACAGGGGGCATAGAGACCCAGTACTTC. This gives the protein CASRAGTGGIETQYF.